This TCR beta chain was identified during a study of cytomegalovirus exposure and HLA in healthy donors. Study-wide findings and caveats: CMV serostatus was the only immune exposure information that was available. When analyzed later, a missense DCLRE1C variant was found to be linked to TCR beta V- and J-gene trimming. An analysis done earlier found most TCR beta V segments productive about 87% or about 30% of the time.

The PCR ran on 60 Vbeta and 13 Jbeta primers. Per the original data handling: Unique TCR beta chains numbered 80 million to 95 million in a later analysis, with around 10 million shared. TCRdb keeps only in-frame clones here, not all; method: immunoSEQ multiplex PCR. V and J calls and clone size are given by that table; D and trimming were obtained from the DNA. With about 140,000 clones in the sample, the ten largest clones hold less than 3.5%. Between the trimmed V and J ends, which lost 1 base and 1 base, there was a span of 10 bases. This CDR3 has 15 residues. The germline V gene encodes CDR1 LGHNA and CDR2 YSLEER. Comment on this clone: Its cognate antigen is unknown.

This receptor was identified in a man aged 40-50 years in good health and CMV-seronegative. The sample comprised PBMCs. J is TRBJ1-1 and V is TRBV4-3, with D perhaps TRBD1 (5 bases). The CDR3: CASSQGPGSNTEAFF. DNA for the CDR3: TGCGCCAGCAGCCAAGGACCAGGGTCGAACACTGAAGCTTTCTTT.